This T cell receptor (beta chain) was recorded in a study of blood T cell repertoires in COVID-19. Original analysis: Amplification of reference gene primers was used by the study to estimate nucleated cell counts. The table came from immunoSEQ multiplex PCR; TCRdb's copy has only in-frame clones and leaves some out. From that table come the V and J calls and clone size; the DNA was used to work out D and trimming. The sample lists 60,000 to 70,000 clones; 80% to 90% were seen once. In germline, CDR1 is SEHNR, CDR2 FQNEAQ (reference sequence). The V gene end was trimmed by 5 bases and the J gene end by 12 bases; junction bases not matched to a gene: 6. This CDR3 comprises 14 residues.

The receptor's source is a woman aged 60-70 years with acute or convalescent COVID-19. The sequencing sample was made of peripheral blood. The chain is built from TRBV7-9 and TRBJ2-1; 14 bases are shared with TRBD2. CDR3 bases: TGTGCCAGCAGCACGGGACTAGCGGGGGCAGGGCAGTTCTTC. This codes for CASSTGLAGAGQFF.